One and the same sample provided the 30 T cell receptor beta chains below, sequenced in a study of blood T cell repertoires in COVID-19. Using immunoSEQ multiplex PCR, the repertoire was profiled, and TCRdb retains in-frame clones only, with some absent. Among under 500,000 clones, 80% to 90% were seen once, and the ten largest hold around 1.1%. Input material: PBMCs or T cells enriched from blood (not recorded which). These receptors were collected from a man aged 25 to 40 who had recovered from COVID-19.

In this sample, this clone turned up once. The gene calls are TRBV28 and TRBJ1-6; a possible D gene is TRBD1 (5 bases). The germline V gene has CDR1 MDHEN and CDR2 SYDVKM. The CDR3 loop spans 13 amino acids. V was trimmed by 6 bases and J by 6 bases, leaving 9 bases between them. The chain's CDR3 is CASRRQSNSPLHF. For the CDR3, the DNA is TGTGCCAGCAGACGACAGTCTAATTCACCCCTCCACTTT.

The chain joins TRBV14 to TRBJ2-3; 11 bases agree with TRBD2. From germline, CDR1 is SGHDN and CDR2 FVKESK. The CDR3 covers 19 residues. The J segment lost 4 bases and the V segment lost 4 bases, leaving 16 bases of the junction unmatched. CDR3 nucleotide sequence: TGTGCCAGCAGCCGAATCCCGAAGACACTAGCGGGAGTGGCAGATACGCAGTATTTT. It translates to CASSRIPKTLAGVADTQYF.

This clone is a singleton in its sample. This sequence joins TRBV28 and TRBJ1-1; D gene uncertain. Per germline, CDR1 MDHEN and CDR2 SYDVKM. The ends were cut back, 5 bases at V and 12 bases at J, with 16 bases in the middle. This CDR3 is 12 amino acids long. CDR3 sequence: CASSPQTGGTFF. The DNA for the CDR3 is TGTGCCAGCAGTCCACAGACGGGCGGGACTTTCTTT.

V gene TRBV5-1 combines with J gene TRBJ2-1, with 8 nucleotides matching TRBD2. The J segment lost 4 bases and the V segment lost 4 bases, leaving 10 bases of the junction unmatched. The CDR3 is made up of 16 amino acids. Per the germline V gene, CDR1 is SGHRS and CDR2 is YFSETQ. The CDR3 DNA reads TGCGCCAGCAGCGCGGGAGGACCCCTTATATACAATGAGCAGTTCTTC. Protein sequence: CASSAGGPLIYNEQFF. Using reference TRBV5-1 and TRBJ2-1 for the parts outside the CDR3, the full variable domain is KAGVTQTPRYLIKTRGQQVTLSCSPISGHRSVSWYQQTPGQGLQFLFEYFSETQRNKGNFPGRFSGRQFSNSRSEMNVSTLELGDSALYLCASSAGGPLIYNEQFFGPGTRLTVL.

This chain connects TRBV3-1 (or the pseudogene TRBV3-2) to TRBJ2-3; 11 nucleotides agree with TRBD2. Germline CDR1 and CDR2: LGHDT and YNNKEL (reference sequence). With 3 bases clipped from V and 6 bases from J, the junction kept 8 bases outside the gene matches. The CDR3 has 16 residues. The CDR3 sequence: CASSQQLAGAFDTQYF. In DNA form, the CDR3 reads TGTGCCAGCAGCCAGCAACTAGCGGGAGCTTTTGATACGCAGTATTTT.

The chain combines TRBV7-2 with TRBJ2-6, with TRBD1 identical over 7 bases. CDR1 SGHTA and CDR2 FQGNSA come from the germline V gene. V shed 6 bases and J 3 bases; nucleotides not matched to a gene: 14. The CDR3 loop spans 18 amino acids. The DNA of the CDR3 is TGTGCCAGCAGTCATAAGAGGGACAGTCGGTTTGGGGCCAACGTCCTGACTTTC. This codes for CASSHKRDSRFGANVLTF.

This clone has only one observation. At the DNA level, this CDR3 is encoded by other sequences in the same sample as well. This chain uses TRBV6-5 with TRBJ2-6; D gene uncertain. The CDR3 has 14 residues. Per germline, CDR1 MNHEY and CDR2 SVGAGI. The V end was cut by 6 bases, the J end by 0 bases, with 6 bases between. The CDR3 region has the DNA TGTGCCAGCAGCCCCGGCTCTGGGGCCAACGTCCTGACTTTC. As protein: CASSPGSGANVLTF.

This clone appeared once. The rearrangement links TRBV18 to TRBJ1-6; D is uncertain. The V and J ends lost 3 bases and 13 bases respectively, with 13 bases between them. The CDR3 has 13 residues. Germline V gene lookup returns CDR1 KGHSH and CDR2 LQKENI. Here the CDR3 DNA reads TGTGCCAGCTCACCCGGGGTGGACCAGCCCCTCCACTTT. This encodes CASSPGVDQPLHF.

The V and J genes are TRBV5-6 and TRBJ2-3, with 14 bases identical to TRBD2. V lost 2 bases to trimming and J lost 3 bases; unmatched junction nucleotides: 5. CDR3 size: 17 residues. Looked up from germline, CDR1 is SGHDT and CDR2 is YYEEEE. CDR3 region: CASSLMGLAGVTDTQYF. CDR3 sequence (DNA): TGTGCCAGCAGCTTAATGGGACTAGCGGGAGTTACAGATACGCAGTATTTT.

This sequence joins TRBV18 and TRBJ2-1, with D tentatively TRBD2 (6 bases). Germline V gene lookup returns CDR1 KGHSH and CDR2 LQKENI. This CDR3 has 14 residues. V dropped 3 bases and J dropped 7 bases, with 13 bases sitting between them. CDR3 nucleotides: TGTGCCAGCTCACCGGGCCAAGGGAGGAATGAGCAGTTCTTC. Translation: CASSPGQGRNEQFF.

The chain has TRBV5-1 and TRBJ2-7, with a possible D match to TRBD1 (6 bases). Germline V gives CDR1 SGHRS, CDR2 YFSETQ. The V and J ends lost 3 bases and 7 bases respectively, with 11 bases between them. This CDR3 spans 12 amino acids. CDR3 bases: TGCGCCAGCAGCTGGACACAGGGAGAGCAGTACTTC. Protein: CASSWTQGEQYF.

V gene TRBV15 combines with J gene TRBJ1-5; a possible D gene is TRBD1 (5 bases). The germline CDR1 and CDR2 sequences are LNHNV and YYDKDF (reference sequence). The CDR3 length is 15 residues. The V end lost 3 bases, the J end lost 5 bases, and 14 bases lay between the germline ends. The DNA for the CDR3 is TGTGCCACCAGCAGTACACAGGTTGGGGATCAGCCCCAGCATTTT. Protein sequence: CATSSTQVGDQPQHF.

In its sample, this clone was seen a few times. V is TRBV7-2 and J is TRBJ1-4; TRBD1 aligns across 9 bases. The germline gives CDR1 SGHTA, CDR2 FQGNSA. This CDR3 comprises 14 residues. V shed 4 bases and J 10 bases; nucleotides not matched to a gene: 7. The CDR3 sequence is CASSSDRGGGKLFF. CDR3 nucleotides: TGTGCCAGCAGCTCGGACAGGGGTGGTGGAAAACTGTTTTTT.

As concerns this clone: Distinct nucleotide sequences in the sample also encode this CDR3. V is TRBV18 and J is TRBJ1-1, with 9 bases matching TRBD1. Germline CDR1 and CDR2: KGHSH and LQKENI. The CDR3 is 15 residues long. V trimming: 0 bases; J trimming: 3 bases; junction bases outside the gene matches: 2. CDR3 in amino acids: CASSPPGQGYTEAFF. CDR3 coding DNA: TGTGCCAGCTCACCACCGGGACAGGGATACACTGAAGCTTTCTTT.

This chain connects TRBV18 to TRBJ1-1; maybe TRBD1 (5 bases). The CDR3 runs to 15 residues. Trimming stripped 2 bases from V and 4 bases from J, with 14 bases between. Germline CDR1 and CDR2: KGHSH and LQKENI. The CDR3 bases are TGTGCCAGCTCACCAGACAGTTACTCCGGCACTGAAGCTTTCTTT. This gives the protein CASSPDSYSGTEAFF. The full variable domain, rest sourced from reference TRBV18 and TRBJ1-1, is NAGVMQNPRHLVRRRGQEARLRCSPMKGHSHVYWYRQLPEEGLKFMVYLQKENIIDESGMPKERFSAEFPKEGPSILRIQQVVRGDSAAYFCASSPDSYSGTEAFFGQGTRLTVV.

The J gene is TRBJ2-2, the V gene TRBV11-2; TRBD1 matches at 11 bases. The CDR3 sequence is 16 residues long. The trim removed 6 bases at V and 6 bases at J, leaving 9 bases unmatched. Germline V gene sequence: CDR1 SGHAT, CDR2 FQNNGV. The CDR3 protein is CASSSGQGAGAGELFF. In DNA form, the CDR3 reads TGTGCCAGCAGTTCAGGACAGGGGGCTGGGGCCGGGGAGCTGTTTTTT. Based on the CDR3 plus reference TRBV11-2 and TRBJ2-2, the full variable domain is EAGVAQSPRYKIIEKRQSVAFWCNPISGHATLYWYQQILGQGPKLLIQFQNNGVVDDSQLPKDRFSAERLKGVDSTLKIQPAKLEDSAVYLCASSSGQGAGAGELFFGEGSRLTVL.

Concerning this clone: Distinct nucleotide sequences in the sample also encode this CDR3. This chain joins TRBV18 and TRBJ2-3, with D possibly TRBD2 on 5 matching bases. Germline CDR1 reads KGHSH; CDR2 reads LQKENI. The CDR3 spans 14 residues. Trimming pared 0 bases from V and 1 base from J, leaving 5 bases between. The CDR3 DNA reads as TGTGCCAGCTCACCACCTAGCGGCACAGATACGCAGTATTTT. It translates to CASSPPSGTDTQYF.

This sequence joins TRBV21-1 and TRBJ2-4; the table names TRBD1, a call not compared with the DNA. TRBV21-1 has pseudogene status. The CDR3 covers 19 residues. DNA of the CDR3: TGTGCCAGCAGCACCCCGGGACAGCAGAGGGGACGAGCCAAAAACATTCAGTACTTC. Its protein is CASSTPGQQRGRAKNIQYF.

V is TRBV12-3 or TRBV12-4 and J is TRBJ2-5; the D is unclear. CDR3 length: 13 residues. V was cut by 8 bases and J by 2 bases, with 12 bases left in between. The CDR3 is CASARQIQETQYF. The CDR3 DNA sequence: TGTGCCAGCGCAAGACAAATACAAGAGACCCAGTACTTC.

The chain links TRBV5-4 to TRBJ2-1; perhaps TRBD2 as D (6 bases). Germline CDR1 SGHNT, CDR2 YYREEE (reference sequence). V dropped 4 bases and J dropped 5 bases, with 13 bases sitting between them. The CDR3 length is 14 residues. CDR3 protein: CASSIGGPDNEQFF. CDR3 nucleotide sequence: TGTGCCAGCAGCATCGGAGGGCCAGACAATGAGCAGTTCTTC.

V gene TRBV7-2 combines with J gene TRBJ1-2, with D tentatively TRBD1 (6 bases). CDR3 length: 15 residues. Germline lookup yields CDR1 SGHTA and CDR2 FQGNSA. V shed 2 bases and J shed 5 bases, with 15 bases lying between them. Here the CDR3 DNA reads TGTGCCAGCAGCTTAACTACAGGGCTGGGATATGGCTACACCTTC. As protein: CASSLTTGLGYGYTF.

The table lists this clone with a count of one. CDR3 sequence (DNA): TGCGCCAGCAGCTTAGGCAGGGGTGGCAATGAGCAGTTCTTC. Protein: CASSLGRGGNEQFF. The V call is TRBV5-1, the J call TRBJ2-1, with D maybe TRBD1 (6 bases). Trimming removed 2 bases from V and 6 bases from J, with 12 bases in between. CDR3 length: 14 residues. Per the germline V gene, CDR1 is SGHRS and CDR2 is YFSETQ.

This chain connects TRBV28 to TRBJ2-7, with 13 bases aligning to TRBD2. This CDR3 contains 15 residues. The V gene end was trimmed by 5 bases and the J gene end by 5 bases; junction bases not matched to a gene: 6. Germline V gene data show CDR1 as MDHEN and CDR2 as SYDVKM. In nucleotides, the CDR3 is TGTGCCAGCAGTCCCGGGACTAGCGGGAAGCACGAGCAGTACTTC. This translates into CASSPGTSGKHEQYF.

The chain recombines TRBV10-1 with TRBJ2-1, with 14 bases lining up with TRBD2. The CDR3 length is 16 residues. The trim removed 5 bases at V and 7 bases at J, leaving 7 bases unmatched. In germline, CDR1 is WNHNN, CDR2 SYGVQD (reference sequence). CDR3 residues: CASSKGLAGARNEQFF. Here the CDR3 DNA reads TGCGCCAGCAGTAAGGGACTAGCGGGAGCCCGAAATGAGCAGTTCTTC.

CDR3: CASSLRTGYYEQYF. The CDR3 DNA reads as TGTGCCAGCAGCCTGAGGACAGGGTACTACGAGCAGTACTTC. This chain joins TRBV11-2 and TRBJ2-7; 8 bases agree with TRBD1. The V gene end was trimmed by 5 bases and the J gene end by 3 bases; junction bases not matched to a gene: 6. Germline CDR1 and CDR2: SGHAT and FQNNGV. This CDR3 has 14 residues.

This clone was observed a few times. The genes are TRBV9 and TRBJ2-7, with a tentative D call TRBD1 (5 bases). The V gene lost 0 bases and the J gene lost 2 bases, with 9 bases spanning the gap. CDR1 is SGDLS and CDR2 is YYNGEE in the germline V gene. The CDR3 loop spans 14 amino acids. CDR3 in amino acids: CASSVGEQAYEQYF. CDR3 bases: TGTGCCAGCAGCGTAGGGGAACAGGCCTACGAGCAGTACTTC.

The chain employs TRBV19 and TRBJ2-7; D is uncertain. This CDR3 has 16 residues. Trimming removed 3 bases at V and 0 bases at J, with 15 bases between. Germline V gene data show CDR1 as LNHDA and CDR2 as SQIVND (reference sequence). The CDR3 sequence: CASSIGVTGYSYEQYF. CDR3 bases: TGTGCCAGTAGTATTGGAGTGACCGGATACTCCTACGAGCAGTACTTC.

The chain couples TRBV7-9 to TRBJ2-7; D uncertain. Germline V gene lookup returns CDR1 SEHNR and CDR2 FQNEAQ (reference sequence). V was trimmed by 1 base and J by 10 bases, leaving 17 bases between them. This CDR3 comprises 14 residues. CDR3 sequence reads: CASSLETASAEQYF. The CDR3 DNA follows: TGTGCCAGCAGCTTAGAAACCGCATCCGCGGAACAGTACTTC.

The V gene is TRBV23-1, the J gene TRBJ1-2, with unresolved D. TRBV23-1 belongs to the ORF category, with a function that is uncertain. Trimming shortened V by 2 bases and J by 5 bases, and 9 bases separated the two germline ends. The CDR3 is made up of 13 amino acids. The CDR3, as DNA: TGCGCCAGCAGTCAAGGGCAGGAATATGGCTACACCTTC. Translated, it gives CASSQGQEYGYTF.

V and J are TRBV5-6 and TRBJ2-1, with 13 nucleotides matching TRBD2. Germline trimming cut 1 base from V and 7 bases from J; bases unmatched to any gene: 5. This CDR3 contains 16 residues. The germline CDR1 and CDR2 sequences are SGHDT and YYEEEE. CDR3 residues: CASSLRTSGRVNEQFF. The CDR3 DNA reads as TGTGCCAGCAGCTTGAGAACTAGCGGGAGGGTAAATGAGCAGTTCTTC.